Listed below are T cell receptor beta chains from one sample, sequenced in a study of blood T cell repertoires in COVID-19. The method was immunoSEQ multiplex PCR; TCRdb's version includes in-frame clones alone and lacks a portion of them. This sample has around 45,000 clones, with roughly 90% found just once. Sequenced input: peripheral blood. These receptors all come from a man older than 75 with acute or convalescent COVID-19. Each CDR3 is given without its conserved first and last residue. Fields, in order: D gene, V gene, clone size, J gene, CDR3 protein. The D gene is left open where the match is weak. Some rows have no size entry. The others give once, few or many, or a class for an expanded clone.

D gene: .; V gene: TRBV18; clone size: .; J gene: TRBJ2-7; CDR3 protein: ASSGGTYEQY
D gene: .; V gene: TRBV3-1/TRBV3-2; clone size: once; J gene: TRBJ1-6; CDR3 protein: ASTWGLGNDSPLH
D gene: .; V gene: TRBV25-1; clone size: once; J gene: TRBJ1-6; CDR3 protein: ASRDNEHSPLH
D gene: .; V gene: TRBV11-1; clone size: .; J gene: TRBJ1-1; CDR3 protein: ASSLDPGRDEAF
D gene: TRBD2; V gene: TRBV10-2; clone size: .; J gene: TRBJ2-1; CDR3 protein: ASSATLAGGGDEQF
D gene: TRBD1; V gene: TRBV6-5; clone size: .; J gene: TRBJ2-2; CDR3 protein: ASSRQGGNTGELF
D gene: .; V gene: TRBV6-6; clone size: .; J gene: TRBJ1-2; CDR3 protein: ASSYSVAVSNYGYT
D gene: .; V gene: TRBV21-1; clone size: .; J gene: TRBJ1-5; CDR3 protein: ASYGWGAWGNQPQH
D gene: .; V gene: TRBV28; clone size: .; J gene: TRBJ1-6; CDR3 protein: ASKPPDPGPLH
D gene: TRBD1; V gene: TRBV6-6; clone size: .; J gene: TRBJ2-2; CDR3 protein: ASSTDRGSTGELF